This T cell receptor (beta chain) was retrieved from a study of blood T cell repertoires in COVID-19. About the research overall: Sites across the United States, Italy and Spain contributed samples from acute and convalescent COVID-19.

Individuals aged 18 to 89 years were recruited from 20 to 25 US areas. Participants were placed into cohorts based on the clinical history they reported. The CDR3 runs to 14 residues. The V gene end was trimmed by 4 bases and the J gene end by 3 bases; junction bases not matched to a gene: 6. CDR1 SNHLY and CDR2 FYNNEI come from the germline V gene. Per the authors' pipeline: Researchers report that nucleated cell counts were estimated from reference gene primer amplification. Sequencing was performed with immunoSEQ multiplex PCR; in TCRdb, only in-frame clones are kept and a portion is missing. The V and J calls and clone size were taken over from that table, and D and trimming were inferred from the DNA. The sample consists of hundreds of thousands of clones, 90% of them appearing once.

This chain joins TRBV2 and TRBJ2-7, with TRBD1 matching over 7 bases. The sample consisted of PBMCs or T cells enriched from blood (not recorded which). This clonotype originated in a woman aged 18-29 years with acute COVID-19. DNA for the CDR3: TGTGCCAGCAGTGCCGGGACAGTATACTACGAGCAGTACTTC. Amino acids: CASSAGTVYYEQYF.